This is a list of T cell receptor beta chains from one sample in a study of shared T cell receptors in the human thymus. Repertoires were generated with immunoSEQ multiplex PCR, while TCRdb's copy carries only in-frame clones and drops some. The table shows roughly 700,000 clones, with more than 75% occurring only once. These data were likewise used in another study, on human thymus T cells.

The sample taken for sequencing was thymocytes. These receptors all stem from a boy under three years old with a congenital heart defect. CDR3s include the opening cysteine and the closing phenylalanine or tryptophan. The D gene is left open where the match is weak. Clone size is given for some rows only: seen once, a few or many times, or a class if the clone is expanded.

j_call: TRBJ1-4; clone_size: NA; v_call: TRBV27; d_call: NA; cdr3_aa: CASSLKGLDEKLFF; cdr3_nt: TGTGCCAGCAGTTTGAAGGGGTTAGATGAAAAACTGTTTTTT
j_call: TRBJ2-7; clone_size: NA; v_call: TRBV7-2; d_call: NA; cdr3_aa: CASSFRTAYEQYF; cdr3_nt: TGTGCCAGCAGCTTCCGGACAGCCTACGAGCAGTACTTC
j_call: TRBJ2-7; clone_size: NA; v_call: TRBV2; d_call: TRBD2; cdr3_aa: CASRASGLSYEQYF; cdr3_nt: TGTGCCAGCAGGGCTAGCGGGTTGTCCTACGAGCAGTACTTC
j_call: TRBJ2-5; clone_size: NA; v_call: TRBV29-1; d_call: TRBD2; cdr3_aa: CSVEVTAGETQYF; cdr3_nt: TGCAGCGTTGAAGTCACAGCGGGGGAGACCCAGTACTTC
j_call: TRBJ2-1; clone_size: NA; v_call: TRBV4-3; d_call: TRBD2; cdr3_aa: CASSQRTSGSGNEQFF; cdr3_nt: TGCGCCAGCAGCCAAAGGACTAGCGGGAGTGGCAATGAGCAGTTCTTC
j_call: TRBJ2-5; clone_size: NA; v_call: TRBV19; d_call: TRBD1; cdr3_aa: CASSRGQKETQYF; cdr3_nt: TGTGCCAGTAGTAGGGGACAGAAAGAGACCCAGTACTTC
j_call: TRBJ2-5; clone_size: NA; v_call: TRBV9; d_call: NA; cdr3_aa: CASSVSPSLSLQETQYF; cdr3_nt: TGTGCCAGCAGCGTATCCCCTTCTCTATCTCTCCAAGAGACCCAGTACTTC
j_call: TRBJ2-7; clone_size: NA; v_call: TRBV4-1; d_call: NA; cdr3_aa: CASSQAKKGDYEQYF; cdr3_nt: TGCGCCAGCAGCCAGGCCAAGAAGGGGGACTACGAGCAGTACTTC
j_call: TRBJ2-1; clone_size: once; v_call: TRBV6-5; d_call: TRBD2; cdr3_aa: CASSFLAGSSYNEQFF; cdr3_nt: TGTGCCAGCAGTTTTCTAGCGGGGAGCTCCTACAATGAGCAGTTCTTC
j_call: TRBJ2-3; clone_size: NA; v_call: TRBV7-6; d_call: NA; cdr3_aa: CASSLVRVSWATDTQYF; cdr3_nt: TGTGCCAGCAGCTTAGTCCGCGTGAGCTGGGCCACAGATACGCAGTATTTT
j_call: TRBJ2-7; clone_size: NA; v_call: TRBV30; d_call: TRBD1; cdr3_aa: CAWSGDRQSSYEQYF; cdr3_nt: TGTGCCTGGAGTGGGGACAGGCAGAGCTCCTACGAGCAGTACTTC
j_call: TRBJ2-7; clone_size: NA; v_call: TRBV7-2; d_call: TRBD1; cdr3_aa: CASSLPGTGDYYEQYF; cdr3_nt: TGTGCCAGCAGCTTACCCGGGACAGGCGATTACTACGAGCAGTACTTC
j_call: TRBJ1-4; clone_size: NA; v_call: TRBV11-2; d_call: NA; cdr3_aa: CASSPDTHGATNEKLFF; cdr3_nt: TGTGCCAGCAGCCCTGACACCCACGGGGCAACTAATGAAAAACTGTTTTTT
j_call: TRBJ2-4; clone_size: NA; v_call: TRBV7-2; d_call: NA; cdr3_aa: CASSFYRAKNIQYF; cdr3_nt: TGTGCCAGCAGCTTTTACAGGGCCAAAAACATTCAGTACTTC
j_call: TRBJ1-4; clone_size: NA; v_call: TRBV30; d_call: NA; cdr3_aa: CAWGHREKLFF; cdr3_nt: TGTGCCTGGGGTCACAGGGAAAAACTGTTTTTT
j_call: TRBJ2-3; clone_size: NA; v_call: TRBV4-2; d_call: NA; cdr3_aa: CASSQDTGTLTDTQYF; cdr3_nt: TGTGCCAGCAGCCAGGACACAGGGACCCTCACAGATACGCAGTATTTT
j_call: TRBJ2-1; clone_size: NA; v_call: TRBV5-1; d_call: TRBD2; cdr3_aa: CASSLDLAGDIGEQFF; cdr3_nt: TGCGCCAGCAGCTTGGACCTAGCGGGAGATATAGGGGAGCAGTTCTTC
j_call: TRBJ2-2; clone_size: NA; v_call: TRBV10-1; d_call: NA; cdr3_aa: CASSTMRGGHTGELFF; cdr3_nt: TGCGCCAGCAGCACTATGCGGGGCGGTCACACCGGGGAGCTGTTTTTT
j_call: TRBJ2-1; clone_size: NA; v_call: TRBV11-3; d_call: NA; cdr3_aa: CASSLYPGSHVRQFF; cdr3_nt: TGTGCCAGCAGCCTCTATCCCGGGAGCCACGTTCGGCAGTTCTTC
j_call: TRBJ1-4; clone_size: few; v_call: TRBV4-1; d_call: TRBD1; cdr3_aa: CASSQGDRPYEKLFF; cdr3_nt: TGCGCCAGCAGCCAAGGGGACAGGCCGTATGAAAAACTGTTTTTT
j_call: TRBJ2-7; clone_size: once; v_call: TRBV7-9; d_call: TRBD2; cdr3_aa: CASSLPGLDYEQYF; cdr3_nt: TGTGCCAGCAGCTTGCCGGGACTAGACTACGAGCAGTACTTC
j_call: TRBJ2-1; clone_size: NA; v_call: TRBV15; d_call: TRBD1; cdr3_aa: CATSRVPGQGAGDNEQFF; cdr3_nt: TGTGCCACCAGCAGAGTCCCGGGACAGGGGGCGGGAGACAATGAGCAGTTCTTC
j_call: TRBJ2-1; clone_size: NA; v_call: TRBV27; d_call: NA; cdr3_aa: CASSPYREYNEQFF; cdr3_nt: TGTGCCAGCAGCCCCTACAGGGAGTACAATGAGCAGTTCTTC
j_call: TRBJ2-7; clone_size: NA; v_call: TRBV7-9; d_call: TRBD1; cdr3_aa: CASSLYNGTGEKEQYF; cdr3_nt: TGTGCCAGCAGCTTATACAACGGGACAGGGGAAAAAGAGCAGTACTTC
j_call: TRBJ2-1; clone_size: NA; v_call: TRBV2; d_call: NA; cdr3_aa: CASISGSEQFF; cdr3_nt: TGTGCCAGCATCTCAGGTTCTGAGCAGTTCTTC
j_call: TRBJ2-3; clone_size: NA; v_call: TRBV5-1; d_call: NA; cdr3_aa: CASSSASSRGDTDTQYF; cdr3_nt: TGCGCCAGCAGCAGCGCTAGCTCTCGGGGAGACACAGATACGCAGTATTTT
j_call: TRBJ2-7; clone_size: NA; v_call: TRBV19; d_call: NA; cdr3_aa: CASSPEKSHEQYF; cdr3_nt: TGTGCCAGTAGTCCAGAAAAGTCCCACGAGCAGTACTTC
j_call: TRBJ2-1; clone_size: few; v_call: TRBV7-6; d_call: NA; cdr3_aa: CASSLTSNEQFF; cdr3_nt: TGTGCCAGCAGCTTAACTTCGAATGAGCAGTTCTTC
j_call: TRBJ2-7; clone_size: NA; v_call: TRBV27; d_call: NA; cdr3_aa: CASSSRELEQYF; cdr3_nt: TGTGCCAGCAGTTCACGGGAGCTCGAGCAGTACTTC